This section outlines one T cell receptor (beta chain) sequence together with its context. The data derive from a study of blood T cell repertoires in COVID-19. The CDR3 runs 15 residues. Germline values: CDR1 SGHNT, CDR2 YYREEE (reference sequence). V lost 7 bases, J lost 5 bases, and 21 bases lay in between. Generated by immunoSEQ multiplex PCR, the TCRdb table keeps only in-frame clones and is missing some. Altogether 500,000 or so clones are present, about 90% being singletons, with the ten largest covering about 0.75%. Source material: PBMCs or T cells enriched from blood (not recorded which). The clonotype comes from a woman aged 18 to 35 who had recovered from COVID-19. The chain is built from TRBV5-4 and TRBJ2-5; the D gene is possibly TRBD2 (7 bases). CDR3 amino acids: CASLPGGTGLETQYF. DNA of the CDR3: TGTGCCAGCCTACCGGGGGGCACCGGCCTGGAGACCCAGTACTTC.